A selection of T cell receptor beta chains follows, all from one sample in a study of cytomegalovirus exposure and HLA in healthy donors. Assay used: immunoSEQ multiplex PCR; TCRdb lists only in-frame clones, some missing. This sample has a few hundred thousand clones, with roughly 84% found just once. The material sequenced was PBMCs. Receptor source: a woman in her thirties in good health and CMV-seropositive. Both conserved end residues are part of each CDR3. The D gene is left open where the match is weak. Size is omitted from some rows. Given values are once, few, many or a class for expanded clones.

clone size	V gene	J gene	D gene	CDR3 protein	CDR3 DNA
-	TRBV19	TRBJ2-1	-	CASSPRGLGLNEQFF	TGTGCCAGTAGTCCTCGCGGGCTTGGCCTCAATGAGCAGTTCTTC
-	TRBV10-3	TRBJ2-1	-	CAISGPGSSYNEQFF	TGTGCCATCAGTGGACCCGGCAGCTCCTACAATGAGCAGTTCTTC
-	TRBV5-1	TRBJ1-1	-	CASSLDLNTEAFF	TGCGCCAGCAGCTTGGACCTTAACACTGAAGCTTTCTTT
-	TRBV6-5	TRBJ1-2	-	CASSTSHGYYGYTF	TGTGCCAGCAGTACCTCTCATGGATACTATGGCTACACCTTC
-	TRBV6-5	TRBJ1-1	-	CASSGYRTEAFF	TGTGCCAGCAGTGGGTACCGGACAGAAGCTTTCTTT
once	TRBV28	TRBJ2-2	-	CASSPGIYTGELFF	TGTGCCAGCAGCCCAGGAATCTACACCGGGGAGCTGTTTTTT
-	TRBV30	TRBJ2-7	-	CAWSVASTYEQYF	TGTGCCTGGAGTGTGGCCTCTACCTACGAGCAGTACTTC
once	TRBV27	TRBJ2-2	-	CASSFSGNTGELFF	TGTGCCAGCAGTTTTAGCGGGAACACCGGGGAGCTGTTTTTT
-	TRBV7-6	TRBJ2-1	-	CASSLVQLQGYEQFF	TGTGCCAGCAGCTTAGTCCAACTGCAGGGATATGAGCAGTTCTTC
-	TRBV5-1	TRBJ2-7	TRBD2	CASSLVLAGGGEQYF	TGCGCCAGCAGCTTGGTACTAGCGGGAGGGGGCGAGCAGTACTTC
-	TRBV4-1	TRBJ2-7	TRBD1	CASSQVSTGGWSEQYF	TGCGCCAGCAGCCAAGTATCGACAGGGGGCTGGAGCGAGCAGTACTTC
-	TRBV6-1	TRBJ1-4	TRBD1	CASSEATTGGYNEKLFF	TGTGCCAGCAGTGAAGCCACCACAGGGGGGTACAACGAAAAACTGTTTTTT
-	TRBV19	TRBJ2-7	-	CASSRGARSYEQYF	TGTGCCAGTAGCAGGGGCGCCCGCTCCTACGAGCAGTACTTC
-	TRBV7-3	TRBJ1-2	-	CASGTGETGYTF	TGTGCCAGCGGTACGGGGGAAACTGGCTACACCTTC
-	TRBV28	TRBJ2-7	-	CASSPLSYEQYF	TGTGCCAGCAGTCCGTTATCCTACGAGCAGTACTTC
once	TRBV5-1	TRBJ2-5	TRBD2	CASSLVPAGHQETQYF	TGCGCCAGCAGCTTGGTGCCAGCGGGACACCAAGAGACCCAGTACTTC
-	TRBV11-1	TRBJ2-7	TRBD2	CASSTGLGLEQYF	TGTGCCAGCAGCACGGGACTAGGCTTGGAGCAGTACTTC
few	TRBV5-1	TRBJ2-2	-	CASQGRTGELFF	TGCGCCTCACAGGGGAGGACCGGGGAGCTGTTTTTT
-	TRBV7-9	TRBJ1-1	-	CASSWSGPEAFF	TGTGCCAGCAGCTGGTCGGGTCCTGAAGCTTTCTTT
-	TRBV5-1	TRBJ1-2	TRBD1	CASSWEGANYGYTF	TGCGCCAGCAGCTGGGAGGGGGCAAACTATGGCTACACCTTC
-	TRBV7-9	TRBJ1-1	-	CASSLGQGETEAFF	TGTGCCAGCAGCTTAGGGCAGGGAGAAACTGAAGCTTTCTTT
-	TRBV11-1	TRBJ2-7	-	CASSRAGNNHEQYF	TGTGCCAGCAGCAGGGCAGGGAACAACCACGAGCAGTACTTC
-	TRBV19	TRBJ2-7	-	CASSGTLASYEQYF	TGTGCCAGTTCCGGGACTTTAGCCTCCTACGAGCAGTACTTC
-	TRBV2	TRBJ1-5	-	CASAGLPKKNQPQHF	TGTGCCAGCGCCGGGTTACCCAAGAAGAATCAGCCCCAGCATTTT
-	TRBV2	TRBJ2-7	-	CASSEVTRGGHEQYF	TGTGCCAGCAGTGAAGTGACTAGAGGCGGCCACGAGCAGTACTTC
once	TRBV5-1	TRBJ1-2	-	CASSLSTHPGYGYTF	TGCGCCAGCAGCTTGTCGACGCACCCTGGGTATGGCTACACCTTC
-	TRBV7-3	TRBJ2-1	-	CASSLTAAGGTYNEQFF	TGTGCCAGCAGCTTAACGGCGGCAGGAGGAACCTACAATGAGCAGTTCTTC
-	TRBV5-1	TRBJ2-3	-	CASSVVRPQLLDTQYF	TGCGCCAGCAGCGTTGTCAGACCCCAACTCCTGGATACGCAGTATTTT
-	TRBV27	TRBJ1-1	-	CASSLGYAIMREAFF	TGTGCCAGCAGTTTAGGATATGCCATTATGAGGGAAGCTTTCTTT
-	TRBV27	TRBJ2-7	TRBD2	CASSLSLRESYEQYF	TGTGCCAGCAGTTTATCGTTGCGGGAGTCGTACGAGCAGTACTTC
-	TRBV2	TRBJ1-2	TRBD1	CASIWDSTNYGYTF	TGTGCCAGCATTTGGGACAGCACTAACTATGGCTACACCTTC
-	TRBV7-2	TRBJ2-7	TRBD2	CASSRFSGPKNYEQYF	TGTGCCAGCAGCCGATTTAGCGGGCCAAAGAATTACGAGCAGTACTTC
-	TRBV6-5	TRBJ1-2	-	CASSYSERGGNGYTF	TGTGCCAGCAGTTACTCGGAGCGGGGCGGGAATGGCTACACCTTC
few	TRBV4-3	TRBJ2-1	TRBD1	CASSQAGTGDYNEQFF	TGCGCCAGCAGCCAAGCCGGGACAGGGGACTACAATGAGCAGTTCTTC
-	TRBV11-2	TRBJ2-2	TRBD1	CASSFTGGIAGELFF	TGTGCCAGCAGCTTTACAGGGGGGATAGCCGGGGAGCTGTTTTTT
-	TRBV18	TRBJ1-2	-	CASSQGNANYGYTF	TGTGCCAGCTCACAGGGTAATGCTAACTATGGCTACACCTTC
few	TRBV27	TRBJ2-2	-	CASSPPFRGNTGELFF	TGTGCCAGCAGTCCCCCCTTTCGCGGGAACACCGGGGAGCTGTTTTTT
-	TRBV7-6	TRBJ2-7	-	CASSLTESSYEQYF	TGTGCCAGCAGCTTAACGGAGAGCTCCTACGAGCAGTACTTC
-	TRBV5-6	TRBJ1-2	-	CASSSGHDGYTF	TGTGCCAGCAGCTCAGGACACGATGGCTACACCTTC
-	TRBV4-3	TRBJ2-5	-	CASSQEGGLETQYF	TGCGCCAGCAGCCAAGAGGGGGGGCTGGAGACCCAGTACTTC
-	TRBV6-6	TRBJ1-1	-	CASSKQGAFF	TGTGCCAGCAGCAAACAGGGAGCTTTCTTT
-	TRBV12-5	TRBJ2-7	-	CASGLGQTYYEQYF	TGTGCTAGTGGTTTGGGACAGACCTACTACGAGCAGTACTTC
-	TRBV30	TRBJ1-1	-	CAWAVNTEAFF	TGTGCCTGGGCGGTAAACACTGAAGCTTTCTTT
-	TRBV5-1	TRBJ2-3	-	CASSQGRGLSADTQYF	TGCGCCAGCAGCCAAGGGCGGGGGCTCTCTGCAGATACGCAGTATTTT
-	TRBV6-1	TRBJ2-1	TRBD2	CASSPLAAPNNEQFF	TGTGCCAGCAGCCCACTAGCGGCCCCGAACAATGAGCAGTTCTTC
-	TRBV30	TRBJ2-7	-	CAWREQGYEQYF	TGTGCCTGGAGGGAGCAAGGCTACGAGCAGTACTTC